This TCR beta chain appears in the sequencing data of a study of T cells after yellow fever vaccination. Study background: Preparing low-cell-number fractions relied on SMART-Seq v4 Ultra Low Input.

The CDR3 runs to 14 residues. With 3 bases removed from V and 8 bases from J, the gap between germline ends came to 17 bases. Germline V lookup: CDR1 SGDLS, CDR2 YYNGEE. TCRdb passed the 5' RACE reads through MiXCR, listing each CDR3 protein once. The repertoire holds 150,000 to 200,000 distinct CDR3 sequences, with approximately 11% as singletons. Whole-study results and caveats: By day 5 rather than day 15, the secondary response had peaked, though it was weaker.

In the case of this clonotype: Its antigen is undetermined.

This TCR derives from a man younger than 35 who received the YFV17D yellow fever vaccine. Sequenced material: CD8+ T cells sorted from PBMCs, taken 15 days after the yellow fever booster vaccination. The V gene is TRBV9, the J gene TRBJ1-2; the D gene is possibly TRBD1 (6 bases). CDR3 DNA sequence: TGTGCCAGCAGCGGATACAGGGATGCTCGAGGCTACACCTTC. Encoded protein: CASSGYRDARGYTF.